This TCR beta chain comes out of a study of human thymus T cells. Study results and caveats: An apparent bias in V and J gene usage was seen in thymic and blood repertoires.

The donor group consisted of healthy Finnish infants who were having corrective surgery for congenital heart defects. No fixed cell number was used; all available blood leukocytes supplied DNA. This CDR3 has 16 amino acids. Germline V gene lookup returns CDR1 SGHDT and CDR2 YYEEEE. The V gene lost 0 bases and the J gene lost 3 bases, with 14 bases spanning the gap. This clone was detected only once. No antigen is known for it. Sequencing was performed with immunoSEQ multiplex PCR; in TCRdb, only in-frame clones are kept and a portion is missing. This table holds approximately 49,000 clones, over 90% found once.

Input material: blood. J is TRBJ2-3 and V is TRBV5-6, with D possibly called TRBD1 or TRBD2 (6 bases each). The receptor was isolated from a girl under three years old with a congenital heart defect but otherwise immunologically healthy. The CDR3 DNA reads as TGTGCCAGCAGCTTGGCCAGGGGCGCGGGAACAGATACGCAGTATTTT. Its translation: CASSLARGAGTDTQYF. Full variable domain (remainder filled in from reference TRBV5-6 and TRBJ2-3): DAGVTQSPTHLIKTRGQQVTLRCSPKSGHDTVSWYQQALGQGPQFIFQYYEEEERQRGNFPDRFSGHQFPNYSSELNVNALLLGDSALYLCASSLARGAGTDTQYFGPGTRLTVL.